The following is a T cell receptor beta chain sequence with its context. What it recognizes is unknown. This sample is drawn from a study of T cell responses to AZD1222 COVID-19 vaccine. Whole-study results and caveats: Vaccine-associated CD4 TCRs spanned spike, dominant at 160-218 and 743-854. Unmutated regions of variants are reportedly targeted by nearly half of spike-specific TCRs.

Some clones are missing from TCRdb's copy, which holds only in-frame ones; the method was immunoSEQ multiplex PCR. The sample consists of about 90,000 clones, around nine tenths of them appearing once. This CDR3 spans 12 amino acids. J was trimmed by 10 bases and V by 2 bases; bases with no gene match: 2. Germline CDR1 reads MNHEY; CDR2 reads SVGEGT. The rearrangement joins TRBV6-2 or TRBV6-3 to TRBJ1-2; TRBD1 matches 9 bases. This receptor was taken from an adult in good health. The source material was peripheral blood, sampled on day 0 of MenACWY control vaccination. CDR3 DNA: TGTGCCAGCAGTTACGGGACAGGGCCCTACACCTTC. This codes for CASSYGTGPYTF.